This TCR beta chain was retrieved from a study of shared clonotypes between healthy human individuals. Overall study: CD4 naive and CD4 memory each took three plates per donor, while CD8 naive took two and CD8 memory one.

Unmatched junction bases numbered 5, after V lost 0 bases and J lost 2 bases. The CDR3 runs 17 residues. Germline V lookup: CDR1 MGHRA, CDR2 YSYEKL. General study results and limits: Clonotype sharing levels among donors were expected to vary with sequencing depth.

Regarding this clone: Its antigen remains unknown.

Data came from immunoSEQ multiplex PCR; TCRdb stores just in-frame clones and leaves some out. The sample holds some 2.3 million clones, 85% to 95% seen once. Sequencing was performed on naive CD4+ T cells from PBMCs. The subset denotes: CD45RA+ positively selected. The chain uses TRBV4-1 and TRBJ2-7, with 12 bases lining up with TRBD2. This receptor was taken from a man aged 18 to 35 in good health. Some clones in this sample may be carry-over from other donors' samples. CDR3 sequence: CASSQDRLAGEPYEQYF. The CDR3 region has the DNA TGCGCCAGCAGCCAAGACCGACTAGCGGGAGAACCCTACGAGCAGTACTTC.